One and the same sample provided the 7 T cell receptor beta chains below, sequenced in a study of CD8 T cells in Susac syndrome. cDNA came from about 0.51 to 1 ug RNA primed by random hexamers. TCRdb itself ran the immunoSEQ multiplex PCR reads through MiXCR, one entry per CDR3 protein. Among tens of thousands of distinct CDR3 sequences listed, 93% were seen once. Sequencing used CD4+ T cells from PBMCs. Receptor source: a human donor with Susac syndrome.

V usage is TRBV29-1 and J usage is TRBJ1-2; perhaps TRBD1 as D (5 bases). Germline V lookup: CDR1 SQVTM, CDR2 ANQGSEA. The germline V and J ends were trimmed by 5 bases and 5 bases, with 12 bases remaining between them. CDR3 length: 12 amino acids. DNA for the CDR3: TGCAGCGTTTGGGAGGGGCAATATGGCTACACCTTC. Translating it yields CSVWEGQYGYTF. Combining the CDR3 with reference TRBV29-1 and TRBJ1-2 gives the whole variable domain SAVISQKPSRDICQRGTSLTIQCQVDSQVTMMFWYRQQPGQSLTLIATANQGSEATYESGFVIDKFPISRPNLTFSTLTVSNMSPEDSSIYLCSVWEGQYGYTFGSGTRLTVV.

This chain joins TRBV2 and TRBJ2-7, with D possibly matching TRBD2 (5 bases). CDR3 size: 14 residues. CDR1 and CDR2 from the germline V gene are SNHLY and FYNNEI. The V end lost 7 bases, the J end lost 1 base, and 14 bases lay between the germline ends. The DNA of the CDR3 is TGTGCCAGCATCCCCCAGGAGGCGTCCTACGAGCAGTACTTC. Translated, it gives CASIPQEASYEQYF. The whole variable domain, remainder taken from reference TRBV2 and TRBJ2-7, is EPEVTQTPSHQVTQMGQEVILRCVPISNHLYFYWYRQILGQKVEFLVSFYNNEISEKSEIFDDQFSVERPDGSNFTLKIRSTKLEDSAMYFCASIPQEASYEQYFGPGTRLTVT.

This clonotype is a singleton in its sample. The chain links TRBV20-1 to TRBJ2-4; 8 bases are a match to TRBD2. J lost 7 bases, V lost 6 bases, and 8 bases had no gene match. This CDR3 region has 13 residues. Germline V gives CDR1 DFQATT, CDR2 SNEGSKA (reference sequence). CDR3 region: CSAPITGGNIQYF. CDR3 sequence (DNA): TGCAGTGCCCCGATTACGGGGGGGAACATTCAGTACTTC.

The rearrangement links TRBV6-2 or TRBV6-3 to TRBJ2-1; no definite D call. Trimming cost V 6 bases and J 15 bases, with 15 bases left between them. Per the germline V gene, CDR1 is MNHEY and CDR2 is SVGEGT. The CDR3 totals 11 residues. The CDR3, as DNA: TGTGCCAGCAGCCTGCAGTGGGTTGCGTTCTTC. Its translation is CASSLQWVAFF.

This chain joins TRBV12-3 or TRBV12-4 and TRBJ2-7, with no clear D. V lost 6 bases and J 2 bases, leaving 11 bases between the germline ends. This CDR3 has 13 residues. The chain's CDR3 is CASSPRATYEQYF. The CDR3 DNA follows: TGTGCCAGCAGCCCTCGGGCAACCTACGAGCAGTACTTC.

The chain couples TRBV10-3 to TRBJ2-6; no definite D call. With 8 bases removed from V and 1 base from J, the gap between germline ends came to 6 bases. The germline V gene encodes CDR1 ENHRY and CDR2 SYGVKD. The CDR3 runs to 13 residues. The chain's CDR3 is CAIGKSGANVLTF. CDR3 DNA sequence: TGTGCCATCGGCAAATCTGGGGCCAACGTCCTGACTTTC.

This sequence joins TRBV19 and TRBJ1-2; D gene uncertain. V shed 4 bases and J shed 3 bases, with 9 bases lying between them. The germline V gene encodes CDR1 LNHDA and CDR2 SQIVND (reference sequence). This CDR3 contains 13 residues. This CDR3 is CASSSRRDYGYTF. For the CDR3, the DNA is TGTGCCAGTAGTAGTCGGAGGGACTATGGCTACACCTTC. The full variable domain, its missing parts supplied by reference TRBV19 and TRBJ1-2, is DGGITQSPKYLFRKEGQNVTLSCEQNLNHDAMYWYRQDPGQGLRLIYYSQIVNDFQKGDIAEGYSVSREKKESFPLTVTSAQKNPTAFYLCASSSRRDYGYTFGSGTRLTVV.